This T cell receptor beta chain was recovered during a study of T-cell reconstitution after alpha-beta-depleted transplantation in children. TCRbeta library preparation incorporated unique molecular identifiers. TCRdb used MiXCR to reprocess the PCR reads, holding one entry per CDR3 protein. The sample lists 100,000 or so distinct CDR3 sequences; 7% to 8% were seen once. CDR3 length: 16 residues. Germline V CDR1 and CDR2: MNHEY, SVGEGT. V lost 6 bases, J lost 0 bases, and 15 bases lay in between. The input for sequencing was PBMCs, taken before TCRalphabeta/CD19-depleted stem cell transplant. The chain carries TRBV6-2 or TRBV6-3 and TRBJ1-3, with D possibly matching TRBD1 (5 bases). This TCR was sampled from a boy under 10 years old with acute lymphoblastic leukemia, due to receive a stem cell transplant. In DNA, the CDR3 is TGTGCCAGCAGACCCGGGACGTTGAGCTCTGGAAACACCATATATTTT. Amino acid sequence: CASRPGTLSSGNTIYF.